The 8 T cell receptor beta chains below come from one sample, sequenced in a study of CD8+CD57+ T cells in acquired aplastic anemia. Patients included in sequencing had previously demonstrated CD8+CD57+ cell expansion by flow cytometry. The study profiled TCR beta VDJ and CDR3 using genomic DNA as template. TCRdb reprocessed the reads via MiXCR and lists one record per CDR3 protein. In the table there are about 160,000 distinct CDR3 sequences, around 48% of which are singletons. The sample consisted of sorted CD4+, CD8+, or CD8+CD57+ T cells (not recorded which) from PBMCs. The receptors originated from a human donor with aplastic anemia.

V usage is TRBV7-2 and J usage is TRBJ2-7, with 9 bases matching TRBD2. Germline V lookup: CDR1 SGHTA, CDR2 FQGNSA. V gave up 1 base and J gave up 5 bases; unmatched junction bases: 0. The CDR3 runs 13 residues. The chain's CDR3 is CASSLGLADEQYF. CDR3 nucleotides: TGTGCCAGCAGCTTAGGACTAGCGGACGAGCAGTACTTC.

The gene calls are TRBV11-1 and TRBJ1-5; TRBD1 aligns across 12 bases. The CDR3 is made up of 16 amino acids. The germline V gene has CDR1 SGHAT and CDR2 FQDESV (reference sequence). The V and J ends lost 5 bases and 6 bases, in that order; junction bases with no gene match: 8. This CDR3 reads CASSDAGTGGGQPQHF. As DNA, the CDR3 is TGTGCCAGCAGCGATGCCGGGACAGGGGGCGGTCAGCCCCAGCATTTT.

This clonotype was detected many times. This chain uses TRBV10-1 with TRBJ2-3; no clear D gene. The CDR3 totals 14 residues. V was shortened by 2 bases and J by 0 bases, with 6 bases between the two germline ends. Germline CDR1 is WNHNN and CDR2 is SYGVQD (reference sequence). DNA for the CDR3: TGCGCCAGCAGTGAGGTCAGGAGCACAGATACGCAGTATTTT. Translation gives CASSEVRSTDTQYF.

This clonotype was observed a handful of times. V is TRBV6-2 or TRBV6-3 and J is TRBJ2-7; D might be TRBD2 (6 bases). The germline V gene encodes CDR1 MNHEY and CDR2 SVGEGT. Trimming pared 11 bases from V and 3 bases from J, leaving 17 bases between. The CDR3 has 13 amino acids. CDR3 sequence: CALSSGLYYEQYF. The CDR3 nucleotides read TGTGCCCTCTCCTCGGGACTTTACTACGAGCAGTACTTC.

The V and J genes are TRBV19 and TRBJ2-5; unclear D gene. The length of the CDR3 is 12 residues. The V end lost 6 bases, the J end lost 5 bases, and 10 bases lay between the germline ends. Per germline, CDR1 LNHDA and CDR2 SQIVND (reference sequence). The CDR3 loop reads CASRQSGETQYF. CDR3 sequence (DNA): TGTGCCAGTAGGCAGAGTGGGGAGACCCAGTACTTC.

This clonotype was seen a few times. In DNA, the CDR3 is TGTGCCAGTAGTCCGACAGTTTATGGCACTGAAGCTTTCTTT. It specifies CASSPTVYGTEAFF. This rearrangement joins TRBV19 to TRBJ1-1; possible D gene TRBD1, 5 bases. Trimming removed 5 bases from V and 4 bases from J, with 14 bases in between. CDR3 length: 14 residues. Germline V gene sequence: CDR1 LNHDA, CDR2 SQIVND (reference sequence).

The sample holds one count of this clonotype. A clone one base away is much larger, so this may be a read error. The chain combines TRBV5-1 with TRBJ2-1; no definite D call. Deletions cut 0 bases from V and 9 bases from J, with 13 bases between. This CDR3 has 14 amino acids. Germline V gene data show CDR1 as SGHRS and CDR2 as YFSETQ. The CDR3 sequence: CASSLAPDSSEQFF. CDR3 bases: TGCGCCAGCAGCTTGGCCCCCGATTCCAGTGAGCAGTTCTTC.

Regarding this clonotype: A read error is likely, as this CDR3 ends without the conserved phenylalanine or tryptophan. This rearrangement joins TRBV19 to TRBJ1-1; D perhaps matches TRBD1 (5 bases). V dropped 11 bases and J dropped 5 bases, with 15 bases sitting between them. Germline V gene data show CDR1 as LNHDA and CDR2 as SQIVND (reference sequence). This CDR3 is 12 amino acids long. The CDR3 reads CAGTRGYTEAFS. The CDR3 DNA sequence: TGTGCCGGTACTCGGGGGTATACTGAAGCTTTCTCT.